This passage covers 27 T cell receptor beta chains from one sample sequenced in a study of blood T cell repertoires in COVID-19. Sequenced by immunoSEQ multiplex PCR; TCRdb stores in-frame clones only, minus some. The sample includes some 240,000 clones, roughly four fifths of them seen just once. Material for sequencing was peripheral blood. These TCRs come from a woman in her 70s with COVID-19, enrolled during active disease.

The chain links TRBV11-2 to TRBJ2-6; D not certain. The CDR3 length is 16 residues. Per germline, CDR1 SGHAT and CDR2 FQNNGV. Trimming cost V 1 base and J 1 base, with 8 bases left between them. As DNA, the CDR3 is TGTGCCAGCAGCTTAGGACTCGGGTCTGGGGCCAACGTCCTGACTTTC. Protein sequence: CASSLGLGSGANVLTF. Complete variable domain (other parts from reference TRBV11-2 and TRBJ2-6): EAGVAQSPRYKIIEKRQSVAFWCNPISGHATLYWYQQILGQGPKLLIQFQNNGVVDDSQLPKDRFSAERLKGVDSTLKIQPAKLEDSAVYLCASSLGLGSGANVLTFGAGSRLTVL.

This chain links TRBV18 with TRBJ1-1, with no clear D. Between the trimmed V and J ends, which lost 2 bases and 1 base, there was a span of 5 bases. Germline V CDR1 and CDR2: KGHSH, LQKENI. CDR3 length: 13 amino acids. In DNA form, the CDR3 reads TGTGCCAGCTCACCAATTCAGAACACTGAAGCTTTCTTT. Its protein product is CASSPIQNTEAFF.

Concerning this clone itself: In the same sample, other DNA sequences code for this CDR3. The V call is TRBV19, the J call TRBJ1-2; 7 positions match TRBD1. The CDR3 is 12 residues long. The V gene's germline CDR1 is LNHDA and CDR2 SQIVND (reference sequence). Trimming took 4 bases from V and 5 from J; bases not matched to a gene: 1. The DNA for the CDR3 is TGTGCCAGTAGTACCAGGGGGTATGGCTACACCTTC. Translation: CASSTRGYGYTF.

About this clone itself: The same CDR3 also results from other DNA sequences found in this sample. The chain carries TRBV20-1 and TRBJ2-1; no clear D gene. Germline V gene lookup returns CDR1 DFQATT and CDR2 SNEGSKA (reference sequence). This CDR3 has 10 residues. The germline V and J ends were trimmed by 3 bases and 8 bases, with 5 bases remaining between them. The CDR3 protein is CSASSHEQFF. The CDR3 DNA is TGCAGTGCTAGCTCTCATGAGCAGTTCTTC.

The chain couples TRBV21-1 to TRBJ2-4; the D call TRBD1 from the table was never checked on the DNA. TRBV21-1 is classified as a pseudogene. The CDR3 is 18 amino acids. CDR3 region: CASSPHWRWQGFKNIQYF. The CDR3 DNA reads TGTGCCAGCAGCCCCCATTGGAGGTGGCAGGGGTTCAAAAACATTCAGTACTTC.

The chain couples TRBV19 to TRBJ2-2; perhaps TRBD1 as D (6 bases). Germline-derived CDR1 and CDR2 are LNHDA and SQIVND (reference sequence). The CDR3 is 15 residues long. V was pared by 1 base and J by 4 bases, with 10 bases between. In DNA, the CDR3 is TGTGCCAGTAGTATAGCCAGGGGTCGCACCGGGGAGCTGTTTTTT. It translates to CASSIARGRTGELFF. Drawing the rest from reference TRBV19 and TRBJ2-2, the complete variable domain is DGGITQSPKYLFRKEGQNVTLSCEQNLNHDAMYWYRQDPGQGLRLIYYSQIVNDFQKGDIAEGYSVSREKKESFPLTVTSAQKNPTAFYLCASSIARGRTGELFFGEGSRLTVL.

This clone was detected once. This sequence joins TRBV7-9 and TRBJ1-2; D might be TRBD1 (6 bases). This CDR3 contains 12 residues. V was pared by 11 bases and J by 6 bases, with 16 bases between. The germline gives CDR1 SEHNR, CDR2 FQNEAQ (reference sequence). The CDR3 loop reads CAVSEGVNGYTF. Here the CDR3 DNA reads TGTGCCGTTTCCGAGGGGGTGAATGGCTACACCTTC.

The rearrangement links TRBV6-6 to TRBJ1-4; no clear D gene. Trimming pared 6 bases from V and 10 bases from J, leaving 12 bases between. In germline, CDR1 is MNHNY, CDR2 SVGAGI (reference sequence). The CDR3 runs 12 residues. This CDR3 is CASRRIEGKLFF. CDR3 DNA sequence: TGTGCCAGCAGGAGAATAGAGGGAAAACTGTTTTTT.

Here the CDR3 reads CASSPAGGIEETQYF. The CDR3 DNA sequence: TGCGCCAGCAGCCCGGCCGGGGGTATAGAAGAGACCCAGTACTTC. The gene calls are TRBV5-1 and TRBJ2-5; perhaps TRBD2 as D (6 bases). The CDR3 runs to 15 residues. The V end was cut by 4 bases, the J end by 3 bases, with 16 bases between. In germline, CDR1 is SGHRS, CDR2 YFSETQ. The full variable domain, with the rest looked up from reference TRBV5-1 and TRBJ2-5, is KAGVTQTPRYLIKTRGQQVTLSCSPISGHRSVSWYQQTPGQGLQFLFEYFSETQRNKGNFPGRFSGRQFSNSRSEMNVSTLELGDSALYLCASSPAGGIEETQYFGPGTRLLVL.

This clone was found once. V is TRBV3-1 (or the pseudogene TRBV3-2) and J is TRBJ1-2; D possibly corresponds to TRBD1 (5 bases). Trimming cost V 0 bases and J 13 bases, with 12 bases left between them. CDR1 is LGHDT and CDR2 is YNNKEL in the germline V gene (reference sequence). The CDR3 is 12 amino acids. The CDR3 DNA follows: TGTGCCAGCAGCCAAGAGACAGTGGGTCTCACCTTC. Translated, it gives CASSQETVGLTF.

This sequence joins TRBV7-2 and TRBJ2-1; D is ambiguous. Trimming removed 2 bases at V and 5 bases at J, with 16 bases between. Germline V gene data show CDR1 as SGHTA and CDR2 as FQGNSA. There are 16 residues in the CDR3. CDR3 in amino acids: CASSLLGGYNDNEQFF. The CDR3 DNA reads TGTGCCAGCAGCTTATTAGGCGGCTACAACGACAATGAGCAGTTCTTC.

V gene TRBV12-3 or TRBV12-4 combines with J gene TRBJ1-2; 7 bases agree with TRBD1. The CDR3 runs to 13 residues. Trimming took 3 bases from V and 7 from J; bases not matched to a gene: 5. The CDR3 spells CASSLSTGVGYTF. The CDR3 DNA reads TGTGCCAGCAGTTTGAGTACAGGGGTTGGCTACACCTTC.

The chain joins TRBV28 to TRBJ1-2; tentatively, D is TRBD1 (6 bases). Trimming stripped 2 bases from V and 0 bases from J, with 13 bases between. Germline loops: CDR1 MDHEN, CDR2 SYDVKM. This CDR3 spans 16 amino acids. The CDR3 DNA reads TGTGCCAGCAGTTTAGGCGGGGGCGCTTCTAACTATGGCTACACCTTC. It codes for CASSLGGGASNYGYTF.

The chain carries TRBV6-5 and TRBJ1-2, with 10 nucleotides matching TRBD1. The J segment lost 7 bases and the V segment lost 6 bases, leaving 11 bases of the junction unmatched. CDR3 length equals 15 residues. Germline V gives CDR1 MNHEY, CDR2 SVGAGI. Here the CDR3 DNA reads TGTGCCAGCAGATTGACAGGGGGCTCACCCGGTGGCTACACCTTC. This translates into CASRLTGGSPGGYTF.

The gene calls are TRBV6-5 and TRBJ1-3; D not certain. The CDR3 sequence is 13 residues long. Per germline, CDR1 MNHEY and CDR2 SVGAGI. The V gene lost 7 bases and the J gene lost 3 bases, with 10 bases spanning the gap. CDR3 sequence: CASTSPGGNTIYF. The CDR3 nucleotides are TGTGCCAGCACCTCCCCCGGTGGAAACACCATATATTTT.

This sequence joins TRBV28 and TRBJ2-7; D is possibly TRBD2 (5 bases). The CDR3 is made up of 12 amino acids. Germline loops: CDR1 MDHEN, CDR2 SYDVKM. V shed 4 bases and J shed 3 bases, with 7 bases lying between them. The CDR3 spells CASSYSGYEQYF. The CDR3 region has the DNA TGTGCCAGCAGTTACAGCGGCTACGAGCAGTACTTC.

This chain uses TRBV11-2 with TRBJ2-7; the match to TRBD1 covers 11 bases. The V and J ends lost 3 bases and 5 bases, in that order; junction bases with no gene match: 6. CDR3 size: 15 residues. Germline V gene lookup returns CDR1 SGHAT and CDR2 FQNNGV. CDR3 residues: CASSFHGDRGNEQYF. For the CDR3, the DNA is TGTGCCAGCAGCTTCCATGGGGACAGGGGGAACGAGCAGTACTTC.

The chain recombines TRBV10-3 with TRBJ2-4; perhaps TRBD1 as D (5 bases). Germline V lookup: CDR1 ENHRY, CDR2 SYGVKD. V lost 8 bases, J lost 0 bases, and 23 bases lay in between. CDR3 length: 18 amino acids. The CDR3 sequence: CAISEQFSGIGAKNIQYF. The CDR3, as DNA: TGTGCCATCTCGGAACAATTTTCAGGGATCGGAGCCAAAAACATTCAGTACTTC.

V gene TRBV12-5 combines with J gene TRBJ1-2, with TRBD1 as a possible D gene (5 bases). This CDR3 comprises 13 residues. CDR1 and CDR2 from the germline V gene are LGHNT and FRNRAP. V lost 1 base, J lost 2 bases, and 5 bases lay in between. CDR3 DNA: TGTGCTAGTGGTTTGGCAGGGAACTATGGCTACACCTTC. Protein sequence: CASGLAGNYGYTF. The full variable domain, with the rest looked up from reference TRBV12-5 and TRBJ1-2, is DARVTQTPRHKVTEMGQEVTMRCQPILGHNTVFWYRQTMMQGLELLAYFRNRAPLDDSGMPKDRFSAEMPDATLATLKIQPSEPRDSAVYFCASGLAGNYGYTFGSGTRLTVV.

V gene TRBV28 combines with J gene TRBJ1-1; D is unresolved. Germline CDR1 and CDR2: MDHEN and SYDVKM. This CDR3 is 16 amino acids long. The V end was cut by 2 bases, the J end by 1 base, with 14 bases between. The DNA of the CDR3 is TGTGCCAGCAGTTTACCGGGGTTACGAGGGAACACTGAAGCTTTCTTT. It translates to CASSLPGLRGNTEAFF.

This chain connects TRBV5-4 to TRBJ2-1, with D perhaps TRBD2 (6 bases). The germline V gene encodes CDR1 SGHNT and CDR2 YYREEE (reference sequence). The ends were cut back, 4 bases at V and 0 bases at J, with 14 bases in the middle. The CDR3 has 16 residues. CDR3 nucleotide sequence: TGTGCCAGCAGCGCACCACTAGCCGGCTCCTACAATGAGCAGTTCTTC. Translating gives CASSAPLAGSYNEQFF.

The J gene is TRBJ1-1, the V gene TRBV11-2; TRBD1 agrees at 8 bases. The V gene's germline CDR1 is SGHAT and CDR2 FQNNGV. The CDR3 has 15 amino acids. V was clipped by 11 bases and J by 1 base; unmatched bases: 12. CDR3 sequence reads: CARRSRQGTNTEAFF. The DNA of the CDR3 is TGTGCCCGACGATCGAGACAGGGGACGAACACTGAAGCTTTCTTT.

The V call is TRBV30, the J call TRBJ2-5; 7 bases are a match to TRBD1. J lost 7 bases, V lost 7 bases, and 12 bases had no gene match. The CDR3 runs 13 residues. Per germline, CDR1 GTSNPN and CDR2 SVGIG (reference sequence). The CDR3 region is CASANRGSATQYF. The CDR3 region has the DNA TGTGCCTCAGCAAACAGGGGTTCGGCGACCCAGTACTTC. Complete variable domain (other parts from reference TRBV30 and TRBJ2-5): SQTIHQWPATLVQPVGSPLSLECTVEGTSNPNLYWYRQAAGRGLQLLFYSVGIGQISSEVPQNLSASRPQDRQFILSSKKLLLSDSGFYLCASANRGSATQYFGPGTRLLVL.

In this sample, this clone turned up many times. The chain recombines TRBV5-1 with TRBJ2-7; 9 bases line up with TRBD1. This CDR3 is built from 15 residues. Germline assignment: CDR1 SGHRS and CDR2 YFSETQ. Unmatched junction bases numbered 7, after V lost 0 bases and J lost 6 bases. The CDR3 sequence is CASSLGDRAQSEQYF. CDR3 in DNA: TGCGCCAGCAGCTTGGGGGACAGGGCACAGTCCGAGCAGTACTTC.

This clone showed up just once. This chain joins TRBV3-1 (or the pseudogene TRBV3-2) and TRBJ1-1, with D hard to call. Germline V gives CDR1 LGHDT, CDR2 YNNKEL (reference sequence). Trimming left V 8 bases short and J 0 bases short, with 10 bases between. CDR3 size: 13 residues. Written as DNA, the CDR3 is TGTGCCAGCCGCCTAGCCCTGAACACTGAAGCTTTCTTT. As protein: CASRLALNTEAFF.

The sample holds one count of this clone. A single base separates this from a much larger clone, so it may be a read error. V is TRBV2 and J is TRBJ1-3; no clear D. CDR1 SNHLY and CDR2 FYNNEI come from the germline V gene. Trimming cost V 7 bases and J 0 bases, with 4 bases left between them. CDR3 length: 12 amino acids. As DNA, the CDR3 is TGTGCCAGCACATTCTCTGGAAACACCATATATTTT. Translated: CASTFSGNTIYF.

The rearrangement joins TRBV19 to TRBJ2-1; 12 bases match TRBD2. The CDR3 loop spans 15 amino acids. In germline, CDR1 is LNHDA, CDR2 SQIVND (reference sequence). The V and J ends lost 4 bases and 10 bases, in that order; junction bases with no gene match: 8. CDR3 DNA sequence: TGTGCCAGTAGTAACCCTCGGCTAGCGGGAGGGGAGCAGTTCTTC. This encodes CASSNPRLAGGEQFF.